The 21 T cell receptor beta chains presented below share a single source sample, sequenced in a study of OX40 agonist ivuxolimab in advanced cancers. Libraries were prepared by immunoSEQ multiplex PCR; TCRdb keeps only in-frame clonotypes and omits some of them. In the table there are under 45,000 clones, 74% of which are singletons. The sample here was CD4+ or CD8+ T cells sorted from blood, taken in a trial of the OX40 agonist ivuxolimab. Source of these receptors: an adult with an advanced solid tumor such as melanoma, head and neck, liver or kidney cancer.

This clone was picked up a small number of times. V gene TRBV30 combines with J gene TRBJ2-5; D is possibly TRBD2 (6 bases). This CDR3 is built from 14 residues. The V gene's germline CDR1 is GTSNPN and CDR2 SVGIG (reference sequence). V shed 0 bases and J shed 1 base, with 9 bases lying between them. This CDR3 is CAWSVPTSQETQYF. DNA of the CDR3: TGTGCCTGGAGTGTACCGACTAGCCAAGAGACCCAGTACTTC.

J is TRBJ1-5 and V is TRBV28; TRBD1 agrees at 7 bases. The trim removed 8 bases at V and 5 bases at J, leaving 12 bases unmatched. Germline CDR1 is MDHEN and CDR2 is SYDVKM. The CDR3 spans 15 residues. The CDR3 nucleotides are TGTGCCAGCTCCGGACAGGCAGGGGAGGATCAGCCCCAGCATTTT. The encoded protein is CASSGQAGEDQPQHF.

The rearrangement uses TRBV7-8 and TRBJ2-5; 8 positions agree with TRBD1. Germline-derived CDR1 and CDR2 are SGHVS and FQNEAQ. J lost 4 bases, V lost 2 bases, and 6 bases had no gene match. This CDR3 contains 15 residues. In DNA, the CDR3 is TGTGCCAGCAGCTTAAAACAGGGGGAGTTAGAGACCCAGTACTTC. This codes for CASSLKQGELETQYF. The full variable domain, rest sourced from reference TRBV7-8 and TRBJ2-5, is GAGVSQSPRYKVAKRGQDVALRCDPISGHVSLFWYQQALGQGPEFLTYFQNEAQLDKSGLPSDRFFAERPEGSVSTLKIQRTQQEDSAVYLCASSLKQGELETQYFGPGTRLLVL.

The chain has TRBV6-1 and TRBJ1-2; the D is unclear. Between the trimmed V and J ends, which lost 2 bases and 6 bases, there was a span of 10 bases. The CDR3 runs 13 residues. The germline gives CDR1 MNHNS, CDR2 SASEGT. The CDR3 is CASSESRVDGYTF. The CDR3 nucleotides are TGTGCCAGCAGTGAAAGTAGGGTCGATGGCTACACCTTC.

CDR3 nucleotide sequence: TGTGCCAGCTCGCAACCGGGTACCTACGAGCAGTACTTC. Translated: CASSQPGTYEQYF. V and J are TRBV18 and TRBJ2-7; D is uncertain. CDR3 length: 13 residues. V was pared by 6 bases and J by 2 bases, with 11 bases between. Germline CDR1 reads KGHSH; CDR2 reads LQKENI.

V usage is TRBV5-1 and J usage is TRBJ2-5, with TRBD1 matching over 7 bases. This CDR3 is 14 amino acids long. The trim removed 2 bases at V and 3 bases at J, leaving 4 bases unmatched. Germline CDR1 SGHRS, CDR2 YFSETQ. The CDR3 sequence is CASSLRGGKETQYF. The CDR3 DNA reads as TGCGCCAGCAGCTTAAGAGGGGGCAAAGAGACCCAGTACTTC.

In this sample, this clone turned up once. This chain uses TRBV5-4 with TRBJ1-2; 9 nucleotides match TRBD1. The CDR3 extends over 12 amino acids. V shed 4 bases, J shed 12 bases, and the junction held 7 bases outside the gene matches. The germline gives CDR1 SGHNT, CDR2 YYREEE (reference sequence). This CDR3 is CASSRDRAGDTF. In DNA, the CDR3 is TGTGCCAGCAGCAGGGACAGGGCCGGGGACACCTTC.

J is TRBJ1-2 and V is TRBV7-2; D unresolved. The CDR3 loop spans 14 amino acids. Germline V gene lookup returns CDR1 SGHTA and CDR2 FQGNSA. Trimming removed 4 bases from V and 8 bases from J, with 17 bases in between. Here the CDR3 reads CASSSGGRSEGYTF. CDR3 bases: TGTGCCAGCAGCTCCGGTGGGAGGTCGGAAGGCTACACCTTC.

The chain combines TRBV2 with TRBJ1-4; D remains ambiguous. The V gene lost 8 bases and the J gene lost 7 bases, with 5 bases spanning the gap. Germline CDR1 SNHLY, CDR2 FYNNEI. The CDR3 consists of 10 residues. CDR3 sequence reads: CASFLEKLFF. CDR3 nucleotides: TGTGCCAGCTTTCTTGAAAAACTGTTTTTT.

The rearrangement uses TRBV5-8 and TRBJ2-7, with a tentative D call TRBD2 (7 bases). The germline CDR1 and CDR2 sequences are SGHTS and YDEGEE. CDR3 length: 16 residues. V was trimmed by 0 bases and J by 4 bases, leaving 17 bases between them. The CDR3 loop is CASSLVLGGVPYEQYF. DNA of the CDR3: TGTGCCAGCAGCTTGGTTCTAGGGGGGGTCCCTTACGAGCAGTACTTC.

The chain carries TRBV30 and TRBJ1-1; no clear D. The CDR3 is 16 residues long. V was trimmed by 8 bases and J by 0 bases, leaving 22 bases between them. Germline V gene lookup returns CDR1 GTSNPN and CDR2 SVGIG (reference sequence). The CDR3 spells CATVGLRRFMNTEAFF. The CDR3, as DNA: TGTGCCACAGTAGGACTTAGGAGATTTATGAACACTGAAGCTTTCTTT.

The chain is built from TRBV18 and TRBJ2-3; unclear D gene. The CDR3 has 13 residues. Germline V gene sequence: CDR1 KGHSH, CDR2 LQKENI. The germline V and J ends were trimmed by 2 bases and 0 bases, with 3 bases remaining between them. As DNA, the CDR3 is TGTGCCAGCTCACCAGCTAGCACAGATACGCAGTATTTT. Encoded protein: CASSPASTDTQYF.

The chain carries TRBV5-4 and TRBJ2-6; 9 nucleotides match TRBD1. Germline V gene lookup returns CDR1 SGHNT and CDR2 YYREEE (reference sequence). After removal of 4 bases from V and 2 bases from J, the junction contained 7 bases not matched to a gene. The CDR3 runs to 17 residues. The CDR3 loop reads CASSGTGILAGANVLTF. CDR3 nucleotides: TGTGCCAGCAGCGGGACAGGGATTCTGGCTGGGGCCAACGTCCTGACTTTC.

This clone was seen a few times. This chain connects TRBV11-3 to TRBJ2-1; 10 nucleotides match TRBD2. CDR3 length: 16 amino acids. With 5 bases clipped from V and 1 base from J, the junction kept 5 bases outside the gene matches. Germline values: CDR1 SGHNT, CDR2 YENEEA. The DNA of the CDR3 is TGTGCCAGCAGCCCGATAGCGGGGGGTTCCTACAATGAGCAGTTCTTC. Protein sequence: CASSPIAGGSYNEQFF.

The chain combines TRBV11-3 with TRBJ2-1, with no clear D. The germline CDR1 and CDR2 sequences are SGHNT and YENEEA. Deletions cut 0 bases from V and 3 bases from J, with 6 bases between. CDR3 length: 14 residues. The CDR3 loop reads CASSLDYHYNEQFF. Written as DNA, the CDR3 is TGTGCCAGCAGCTTAGACTACCACTACAATGAGCAGTTCTTC. The whole variable domain, filled in from reference TRBV11-3 and TRBJ2-1, reads EAGVVQSPRYKIIEKKQPVAFWCNPISGHNTLYWYLQNLGQGPELLIRYENEEAVDDSQLPKDRFSAERLKGVDSTLKIQPAELGDSAVYLCASSLDYHYNEQFFGPGTRLTVL.

The chain couples TRBV11-2 to TRBJ2-1, with 8 bases fitting TRBD1. V shed 6 bases and J 4 bases; nucleotides not matched to a gene: 5. This CDR3 has 14 amino acids. The germline CDR1 and CDR2 sequences are SGHAT and FQNNGV. The CDR3 reads CASSPGTGYNEQFF. The DNA of the CDR3 is TGTGCCAGCAGTCCCGGGACAGGTTACAATGAGCAGTTCTTC.

The chain has TRBV4-1 and TRBJ2-7, with 7 bases fitting TRBD2. The germline V gene encodes CDR1 MGHRA and CDR2 YSYEKL. CDR3 length: 15 amino acids. The trim removed 3 bases at V and 4 bases at J, leaving 9 bases unmatched. The CDR3 bases are TGCGCCAGCAGCCAGGGGGGAGGGATCGTATACGAGCAGTACTTC. It codes for CASSQGGGIVYEQYF.

V gene TRBV28 combines with J gene TRBJ2-7; 7 nucleotides line up with TRBD2. The length of the CDR3 is 12 residues. The germline V gene has CDR1 MDHEN and CDR2 SYDVKM. After removal of 5 bases from V and 7 bases from J, the junction contained 5 bases not matched to a gene. Written as DNA, the CDR3 is TGTGCCAGCAGTGCGGGGGTAAGGGAGCAGTACTTC. Translated: CASSAGVREQYF.

This clone is deemed medium-sized. This chain uses TRBV4-2 with TRBJ2-5, with D possibly being TRBD2 (7 bases). Germline CDR1 and CDR2: LGHNA and YNFKEQ. Trimming took off 0 bases at V and 5 bases at J, with 13 bases between the two ends. CDR3 length equals 15 residues. This CDR3 is CASSQEGGGGETQYF. Written as DNA, the CDR3 is TGTGCCAGCAGCCAAGAAGGGGGGGGAGGTGAGACCCAGTACTTC.

This chain uses TRBV4-2 with TRBJ1-2; a possible D gene is TRBD1 (6 bases). The CDR3 has 14 residues. Germline V gene data show CDR1 as LGHNA and CDR2 as YNFKEQ. V was trimmed by 4 bases and J by 4 bases, leaving 13 bases between them. CDR3 residues: CASSPKDSLYGYTF. The CDR3 DNA sequence: TGTGCCAGCAGCCCCAAGGACAGCCTCTATGGCTACACCTTC.

This sequence joins TRBV10-1 and TRBJ1-1, with D unresolved. Germline V gene lookup returns CDR1 WNHNN and CDR2 SYGVQD (reference sequence). V shed 6 bases and J shed 2 bases, with 10 bases lying between them. The CDR3 is 13 amino acids. CDR3 region: CASSRKGNTEAFF. DNA for the CDR3: TGCGCCAGCAGCAGAAAAGGCAACACTGAAGCTTTCTTT.